This T cell receptor (beta chain) was captured in a study of blood T cell repertoires in COVID-19. In the authors' methods: From reference gene primer amplification, estimates of nucleated cell counts were derived. Assay: immunoSEQ multiplex PCR; the TCRdb copy retains only in-frame clones and omits some. The DNA was the basis for D and trimming; V, J and clone size are from that table. The sample shows about 52,000 clones, approximately 89% of them seen only once. V dropped 7 bases and J dropped 0 bases, with 10 bases sitting between them. This CDR3 comprises 15 residues. Germline CDR1 SNHLY, CDR2 FYNNEI.

This rearrangement joins TRBV2 to TRBJ1-6; D is ambiguous. The TCR was taken from a human donor in a cohort sampled during active COVID-19. Sequencing input: peripheral blood. CDR3: CASNEGSSYNSPLHF. The CDR3, as DNA: TGTGCCAGCAACGAGGGAAGCTCCTATAATTCACCCCTCCACTTT.